This TCR beta chain emerged from a study of blood T cell repertoires in COVID-19. V shed 0 bases, J shed 2 bases, and the junction held 7 bases outside the gene matches. Germline loops: CDR1 GTSNPN, CDR2 SVGIG (reference sequence). This CDR3 is 17 amino acids long. Assay: immunoSEQ multiplex PCR; the TCRdb copy retains only in-frame clones and omits some. The sample contains over 150,000 clones, about 91% of which appear only once. The V and J genes are TRBV30 and TRBJ1-5; 10 nucleotides align to TRBD1. Sequenced input: peripheral blood. The TCR sequence derives from a woman aged 60-75 years who had recovered from COVID-19. As DNA, the CDR3 is TGTGCCTGGAGTGTACAGGACAGGGGGTTTCGCAATCAGCCCCAGCATTTT. Encoded protein: CAWSVQDRGFRNQPQHF.